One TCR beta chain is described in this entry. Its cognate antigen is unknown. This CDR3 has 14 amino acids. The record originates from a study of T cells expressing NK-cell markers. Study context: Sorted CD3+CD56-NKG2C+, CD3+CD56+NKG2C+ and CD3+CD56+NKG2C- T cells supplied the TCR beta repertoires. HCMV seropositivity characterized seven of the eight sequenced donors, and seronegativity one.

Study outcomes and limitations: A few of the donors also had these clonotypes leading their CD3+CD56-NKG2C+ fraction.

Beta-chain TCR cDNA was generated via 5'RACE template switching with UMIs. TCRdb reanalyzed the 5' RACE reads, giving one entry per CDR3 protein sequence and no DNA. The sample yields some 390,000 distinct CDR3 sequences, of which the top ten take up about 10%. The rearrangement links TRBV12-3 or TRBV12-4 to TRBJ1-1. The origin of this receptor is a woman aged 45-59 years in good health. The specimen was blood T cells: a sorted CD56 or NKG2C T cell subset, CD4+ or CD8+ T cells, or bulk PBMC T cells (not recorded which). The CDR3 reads CASSLAGGNTEAFF.